This T cell receptor (beta chain) was obtained from a study of cytomegalovirus exposure and HLA in healthy donors. Notes on this clone: Antigen: not known.

General study results and limits: Cytomegalovirus-associated TCR beta chains were listed, numbering 164. Reported findings show TCR beta sequences accurately forecast HLA-A and HLA-B alleles in most subjects.

PCR amplification relied on 60 Vbeta primers (plus 13 Jbeta primers). The assay was immunoSEQ multiplex PCR, and TCRdb's table has in-frame clones only and misses some. The data hold some 160,000 clones, with approximately 80% observed a single time. The CDR3 has 15 residues. CDR1 and CDR2 from the germline V gene are SGHDT and YYEEEE. The V and J ends lost 0 bases and 4 bases, in that order; junction bases with no gene match: 1. The sequenced material came from PBMCs. The source is a woman aged 45-59 years in good health and CMV-seronegative. The chain couples TRBV5-6 to TRBJ2-5, with 12 bases that match TRBD2. The CDR3 protein is CASSLALAGGETQYF. The CDR3 nucleotides are TGTGCCAGCAGCTTGGCACTAGCGGGAGGAGAGACCCAGTACTTC.